Listed here is a single T cell receptor (beta chain). Its antigen is currently unknown. Positively selected for CCR7, the CD45RO-negative cells used as naive CD8 cells excluded terminally differentiated effector memory CD45RA+ cells. The data were obtained in a study of shared clonotypes between healthy human individuals. Whole-study context: The donor pool was made up of a couple of women and three men aged 18 to 49.

Study-level findings and limits: When naive CD4 clonotypes were compared across a few donors, 4% to 6.5% were shared. Clonotype sharing among donors was thought likely to change with sequencing depth.

The CDR3 is made up of 13 amino acids. V shed 2 bases and J shed 3 bases, with 7 bases lying between them. Per the germline V gene, CDR1 is MDHEN and CDR2 is SYDVKM. Assay execution proceeded at the deep level. Here immunoSEQ multiplex PCR was the method, and the copy in TCRdb shows in-frame clones only, minus some. The sample carries about 2 million clones, about 95% recorded once. The receptor was isolated from a man aged 18 to 29 in good health. This chain joins TRBV28 and TRBJ2-5; D gene uncertain. The sample consisted of naive CD8+ T cells sorted from blood. CDR3 DNA: TGTGCCAGCAGTTTAGAACACAAAGAGACCCAGTACTTC. As protein: CASSLEHKETQYF.